This TCR beta chain was captured in a study of blood T cell repertoires in COVID-19. Overall study context: Italy, Spain and the United States were the sources of the convalescent and acute COVID-19 samples. Sources were T cells, B-cell-depleted T cells, or PBMCs; the material itself was cDNA or gDNA.

V lost 3 bases and J 3 bases, leaving 14 bases between the germline ends. This CDR3 has 15 residues. Germline V gene sequence: CDR1 KGHSH, CDR2 LQKENI. This clone occurred once. In the authors' workflow: Reference gene primer amplification gave estimated nucleated cell counts. Only in-frame clones appear in the TCRdb table, and some are missing; sequencing was by immunoSEQ multiplex PCR. V and J calls and clone size are given by that table; D and trimming were obtained from the DNA. The sample consists of 150,000 or so clones, 80% to 90% of them appearing once. The receptor was derived from a man in his fifties or sixties with acute or convalescent COVID-19. The material sequenced was peripheral blood. The J gene is TRBJ1-1, the V gene TRBV18, with a tentative D call TRBD1 (6 bases). DNA for the CDR3: TGTGCCAGCTCACCCTTGGAACAGGGCTACACTGAAGCTTTCTTT. Amino acid sequence: CASSPLEQGYTEAFF.